A single sample is the source of the 27 T cell receptor beta chains below, sequenced in a study of cytomegalovirus exposure and HLA in healthy donors. In the PCR, 60 Vbeta and 13 Jbeta primers were used. Sequencing was performed with immunoSEQ multiplex PCR; in TCRdb, only in-frame clones are kept and a portion is missing. Here the sample spans some 200,000 clones, roughly three quarters being singletons. Source material: PBMCs. The receptors come from a woman aged 45-60 years in good health and CMV-seronegative.

The genes are TRBV19 and TRBJ1-1; D not resolved. V lost 1 base to trimming and J lost 11 bases, with 11 bases between them. The CDR3 is 12 residues long. Germline V lookup: CDR1 LNHDA, CDR2 SQIVND (reference sequence). This CDR3 is CASSIAAGSAFF. The CDR3 coding sequence is TGTGCCAGTAGTATAGCCGCGGGGAGTGCTTTCTTT.

This chain joins TRBV6-1 and TRBJ1-1; no definite D call. This CDR3 comprises 11 residues. Looked up from germline, CDR1 is MNHNS and CDR2 is SASEGT. Trimming stripped 8 bases from V and 0 bases from J, with 4 bases between. DNA for the CDR3: TGTGCCAGCCGGGTGAACACTGAAGCTTTCTTT. This encodes CASRVNTEAFF.

The chain joins TRBV28 to TRBJ1-2; D is undetermined. V was trimmed by 8 bases and J by 5 bases, leaving 9 bases between them. The CDR3 is 11 residues long. Germline V CDR1 and CDR2: MDHEN, SYDVKM. The CDR3 here is CASGQVYGYTF. The CDR3 DNA follows: TGTGCCAGCGGGCAGGTTTATGGCTACACCTTC.

The gene calls are TRBV19 and TRBJ1-1; 9 bases are a match to TRBD1. The germline CDR1 and CDR2 sequences are LNHDA and SQIVND (reference sequence). The CDR3 sequence is 14 residues long. The V and J ends lost 6 bases and 1 base, in that order; junction bases with no gene match: 3. The CDR3 coding sequence is TGTGCCAGTAGGAGACAGGGGGAGAACACTGAAGCTTTCTTT. Translation gives CASRRQGENTEAFF.

This clone was recorded once. The chain has TRBV7-2 and TRBJ2-3, with 11 positions matching TRBD2. The V and J ends lost 5 bases and 4 bases, in that order; junction bases with no gene match: 8. CDR1 and CDR2 from the germline V gene are SGHTA and FQGNSA. This CDR3 contains 16 residues. The CDR3 DNA is TGTGCCAGCAGCGGAAGACTAGCGGGGCAGTCAGATACGCAGTATTTT. This sequence encodes CASSGRLAGQSDTQYF.

The chain recombines TRBV29-1 with TRBJ1-2, with D possibly matching TRBD1 (5 bases). Germline values: CDR1 SQVTM, CDR2 ANQGSEA. The CDR3 runs 13 residues. The V gene lost 4 bases and the J gene lost 7 bases, with 16 bases spanning the gap. CDR3 coding DNA: TGCAGCGTTGGCCGCAGGGAAGGCGGTGGCTACACCTTC. It codes for CSVGRREGGGYTF.

The rearrangement links TRBV10-2 to TRBJ1-5, with no clear D. V lost 6 bases to trimming and J lost 3 bases, with 6 bases between them. Germline V gene data show CDR1 as WSHSY and CDR2 as SAAADI. The CDR3 runs to 12 residues. The CDR3 DNA reads as TGCGCCAGCAGGCAACTCAATCAGCCCCAGCATTTT. This translates into CASRQLNQPQHF.

The chain combines TRBV28 with TRBJ1-5, with D perhaps TRBD1 (5 bases). The germline CDR1 and CDR2 sequences are MDHEN and SYDVKM. The CDR3 runs 14 residues. V lost 2 bases, J lost 4 bases, and 9 bases lay in between. The CDR3 DNA sequence: TGTGCCAGCAGTTTAAGGGGCCCTAATCAGCCCCAGCATTTT. Protein: CASSLRGPNQPQHF.

The chain uses TRBV5-6 and TRBJ2-3; D might be TRBD2 (5 bases). V gave up 4 bases and J gave up 9 bases, with 12 bases separating them. Germline-derived CDR1 and CDR2 are SGHDT and YYEEEE. This CDR3 is 12 amino acids long. The CDR3 DNA sequence: TGTGCCAGCAGCCCTGCCCGGGAAACGCAGTATTTT. Its translation: CASSPARETQYF.

V is TRBV19 and J is TRBJ2-5; TRBD2 matches 7 bases. Unmatched junction bases numbered 5, after V lost 7 bases and J lost 3 bases. This CDR3 is 13 amino acids long. Germline V gene lookup returns CDR1 LNHDA and CDR2 SQIVND (reference sequence). The CDR3 spells CASKPGGEETQYF. In DNA form, the CDR3 reads TGTGCCAGTAAGCCGGGGGGTGAAGAGACCCAGTACTTC.

The chain has TRBV30 and TRBJ2-1; 15 bases align to TRBD2. The CDR3 is made up of 15 amino acids. V lost 3 bases and J lost 9; bases outside the gene matches: 6. Germline CDR1 GTSNPN, CDR2 SVGIG (reference sequence). CDR3 sequence (DNA): TGTGCCTGGAGCGATGGACTAGCGGGGGGGACTGAGCAGTTCTTC. Amino acids: CAWSDGLAGGTEQFF.

The chain carries TRBV21-1 and TRBJ1-5; the table gives TRBD1 as D, unverified against the DNA. TRBV21-1 is a listed pseudogene. This CDR3 comprises 19 residues. The CDR3, as DNA: TGTGCCAGCAGCAAATCAAGGACACCGAACTTTTATAGCAATCAGCCCCAGCATTTT. Encoded protein: CASSKSRTPNFYSNQPQHF.

This chain uses TRBV18 with TRBJ2-3; TRBD2 matches 8 bases. Per germline, CDR1 KGHSH and CDR2 LQKENI. CDR3 length: 18 residues. Trimming at V came to 3 bases and at J to 4 bases, leaving 15 bases not matched to a gene. CDR3 DNA: TGTGCCAGCTCACCCGCGTCCTTACTCGGGAGGGCCTCAGATACGCAGTATTTT. Translated, it gives CASSPASLLGRASDTQYF.

The V and J genes are TRBV7-8 and TRBJ2-3; TRBD2 matches at 12 bases. This CDR3 is 19 amino acids long. Germline CDR1 is SGHVS and CDR2 is FQNEAQ. V was clipped by 5 bases and J by 2 bases; unmatched bases: 14. CDR3 sequence reads: CASSPRPSTSGSVTDTQYF. The CDR3 nucleotides are TGTGCCAGCAGCCCGAGACCCTCGACTAGCGGGAGTGTCACAGATACGCAGTATTTT.

J is TRBJ2-1 and V is TRBV13, with D possibly matching TRBD1 (6 bases). The ends were cut back, 8 bases at V and 6 bases at J, with 11 bases in the middle. The CDR3 is 12 amino acids. Germline V gene data show CDR1 as PRHDT and CDR2 as FYEKMQ (reference sequence). The CDR3 is CASYRDGNEQFF. DNA of the CDR3: TGTGCCAGCTACAGGGACGGCAATGAGCAGTTCTTC.

This clone showed up just once. V usage is TRBV5-1 and J usage is TRBJ2-3; TRBD1 agrees at 8 bases. The CDR3 sequence is 17 residues long. V trimming: 3 bases; J trimming: 6 bases; junction bases outside the gene matches: 15. Germline CDR1 reads SGHRS; CDR2 reads YFSETQ. As DNA, the CDR3 is TGCGCCAGCAGCTCCGGACAGGGCATACACATTGGGGATACGCAGTATTTT. Protein product: CASSSGQGIHIGDTQYF.

The rearrangement links TRBV7-2 to TRBJ1-1; 9 nucleotides align to TRBD1. V gave up 5 bases and J gave up 4 bases; unmatched junction bases: 2. This CDR3 has 13 residues. The V gene's germline CDR1 is SGHTA and CDR2 FQGNSA. Here the CDR3 DNA reads TGTGCCAGCAGCCAGACAGGGGGCACTGAAGCTTTCTTT. Protein: CASSQTGGTEAFF.

The genes are TRBV7-9 and TRBJ2-7, with unresolved D. Germline CDR1 and CDR2: SEHNR and FQNEAQ (reference sequence). The CDR3 spans 13 residues. Trimming pared 2 bases from V and 3 bases from J, leaving 8 bases between. As DNA, the CDR3 is TGTGCCAGCAGCTTACCACTTAACTACGAGCAGTACTTC. It is translated as CASSLPLNYEQYF.

The rearrangement links TRBV4-3 to TRBJ1-2; D not resolved. The CDR3 totals 13 residues. Germline assignment: CDR1 LGHNA and CDR2 YSLEER. Deletions cut 2 bases from V and 5 bases from J, with 9 bases between. The CDR3 loop is CASSQLDNYGYTF. CDR3 in DNA: TGCGCCAGCAGCCAACTCGACAATTATGGCTACACCTTC.

The chain carries TRBV4-2 and TRBJ2-1; 10 bases are a match to TRBD2. The junction had 10 bases not matched to a gene; V was cut back by 3 bases and J by 8 bases. The CDR3 has 16 residues. Germline V gene sequence: CDR1 LGHNA, CDR2 YNFKEQ. The CDR3 protein is CASSQEAGGPFDEQFF. The CDR3, as DNA: TGTGCCAGCAGCCAGGAAGCGGGAGGGCCTTTCGATGAGCAGTTCTTC.

The chain combines TRBV4-1 with TRBJ2-2; unclear D gene. V lost 0 bases and J 2 bases, leaving 10 bases between the germline ends. Germline-derived CDR1 and CDR2 are MGHRA and YSYEKL. The CDR3 extends over 16 amino acids. The CDR3 bases are TGCGCCAGCAGCCAAGATCACAGACCAAACACCGGGGAGCTGTTTTTT. This sequence encodes CASSQDHRPNTGELFF.

The chain employs TRBV18 and TRBJ1-1, with TRBD1 as a possible D gene (5 bases). The CDR3 runs 15 residues. V lost 0 bases, J lost 11 bases, and 19 bases lay in between. The germline V gene has CDR1 KGHSH and CDR2 LQKENI. The chain's CDR3 is CASSPPDTTSSGAFF. The CDR3 region has the DNA TGTGCCAGCTCACCACCGGACACCACCTCTTCGGGCGCTTTCTTT.

The V gene is TRBV9, the J gene TRBJ1-4; possibly TRBD1 for D (5 bases). Germline V CDR1 and CDR2: SGDLS, YYNGEE. Deletions cut 3 bases from V and 5 bases from J, with 8 bases between. This CDR3 region has 13 residues. CDR3 amino acids: CASSAPGNEKLFF. In DNA form, the CDR3 reads TGTGCCAGCAGCGCCCCAGGGAATGAAAAACTGTTTTTT.

The V and J genes are TRBV27 and TRBJ1-5, with D maybe TRBD1 (5 bases). Per the germline V gene, CDR1 is MNHEY and CDR2 is SMNVEV (reference sequence). The germline V and J ends were trimmed by 4 bases and 1 base, with 8 bases remaining between them. This CDR3 is built from 14 residues. The CDR3 spells CASSSPGSNQPQHF. The CDR3 coding sequence is TGTGCCAGCAGTTCCCCAGGGAGCAATCAGCCCCAGCATTTT.

The chain uses TRBV11-2 and TRBJ1-1; TRBD1 matches 7 bases. Germline loops: CDR1 SGHAT, CDR2 FQNNGV. V shed 5 bases and J 5 bases; nucleotides not matched to a gene: 14. The CDR3 length is 16 residues. Written as DNA, the CDR3 is TGTGCCAGCAGCCCATTGACAGGGCCTCGGGGGACTGAAGCTTTCTTT. It specifies CASSPLTGPRGTEAFF.

The V and J genes are TRBV4-3 and TRBJ2-5, with D possibly matching TRBD2 (7 bases). V was pared by 2 bases and J by 5 bases, with 15 bases between. The CDR3 totals 15 residues. Germline V gene data show CDR1 as LGHNA and CDR2 as YSLEER. In DNA form, the CDR3 reads TGCGCCAGCAGCCAACTGGGGGGGGGCGGGGAGACCCAGTACTTC. The encoded protein is CASSQLGGGGETQYF.

This clone was recorded only once. The chain joins TRBV6-5 to TRBJ1-1; D remains unclear. The V end lost 0 bases, the J end lost 2 bases, and 4 bases lay between the germline ends. Per germline, CDR1 MNHEY and CDR2 SVGAGI. CDR3 length equals 13 residues. The CDR3 nucleotides read TGTGCCAGCAGTTACTCTATAAACACTGAAGCTTTCTTT. This encodes CASSYSINTEAFF.